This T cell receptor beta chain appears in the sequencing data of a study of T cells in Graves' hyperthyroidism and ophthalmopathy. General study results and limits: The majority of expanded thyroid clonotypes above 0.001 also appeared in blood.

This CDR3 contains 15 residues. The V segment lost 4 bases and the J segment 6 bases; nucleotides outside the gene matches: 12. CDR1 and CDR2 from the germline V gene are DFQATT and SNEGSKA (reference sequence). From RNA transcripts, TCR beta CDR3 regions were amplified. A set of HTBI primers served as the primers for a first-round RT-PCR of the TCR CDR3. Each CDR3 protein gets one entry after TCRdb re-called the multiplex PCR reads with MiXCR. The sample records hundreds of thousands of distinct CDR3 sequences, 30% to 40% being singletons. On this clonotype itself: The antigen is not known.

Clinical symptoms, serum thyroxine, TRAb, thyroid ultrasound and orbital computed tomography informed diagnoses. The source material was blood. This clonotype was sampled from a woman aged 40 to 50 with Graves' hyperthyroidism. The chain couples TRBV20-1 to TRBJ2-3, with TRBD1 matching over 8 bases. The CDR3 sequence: CSAIPGQGTWDTQYF. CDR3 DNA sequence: TGCAGTGCTATCCCCGGACAGGGTACATGGGATACGCAGTATTTT.